This T cell receptor beta chain was sequenced during a study of metastatic and nonmetastatic thyroid tumors. In the study overall: Malignant thyroid and benign thyroid patients provided blood and tumor or nodule tissue whose repertoires were compared.

As originally analysed: Building a distant-metastasis classifier for papillary thyroid cancer drew on CDR3 differences across clinicopathological groups. TCRdb re-analyzed the PCR reads using MiXCR. The V and J calls, along with clone size, are taken from TCRdb and not from the paper's own processing. The sample lists 10,000 to 15,000 clones, around 30% occurring once. In its sample, this clone ranks as medium-sized. Its antigen is not identified. The germline V gene encodes CDR1 MDHEN and CDR2 SYDVKM. V was shortened by 2 bases and J by 3 bases, with 14 bases between the two germline ends. The length of the CDR3 is 16 residues. Overall study findings and caveats: A significant increase in TCR beta diversity was reportedly seen in malignant thyroid tumors relative to benign nodules, in blood and tumor.

Thyroid surgery was performed in patients who had received no treatment beforehand. J is TRBJ1-3 and V is TRBV28; maybe TRBD1 (6 bases). This clonotype originated in a female donor with papillary thyroid cancer or a benign thyroid nodule (not recorded which). Some clones in this sample may be carry-over from other donors' samples. The material sequenced was tumor tissue. Here the CDR3 DNA reads TGTGCCAGCAGTTTAATGGGGGCAGTATATGGAAACACCATATATTTT. Protein sequence: CASSLMGAVYGNTIYF.